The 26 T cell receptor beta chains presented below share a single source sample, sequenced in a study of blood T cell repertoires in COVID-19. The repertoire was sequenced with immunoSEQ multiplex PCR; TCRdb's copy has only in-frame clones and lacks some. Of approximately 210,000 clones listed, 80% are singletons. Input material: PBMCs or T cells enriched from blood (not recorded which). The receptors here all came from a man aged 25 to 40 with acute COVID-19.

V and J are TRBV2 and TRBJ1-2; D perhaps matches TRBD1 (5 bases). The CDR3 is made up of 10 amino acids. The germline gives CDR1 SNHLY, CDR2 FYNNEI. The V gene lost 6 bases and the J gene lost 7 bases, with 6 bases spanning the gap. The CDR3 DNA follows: TGTGCCAGCAGAAGGGGTGGCTACACCTTC. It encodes CASRRGGYTF. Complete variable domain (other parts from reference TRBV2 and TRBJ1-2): EPEVTQTPSHQVTQMGQEVILRCVPISNHLYFYWYRQILGQKVEFLVSFYNNEISEKSEIFDDQFSVERPDGSNFTLKIRSTKLEDSAMYFCASRRGGYTFGSGTRLTVV.

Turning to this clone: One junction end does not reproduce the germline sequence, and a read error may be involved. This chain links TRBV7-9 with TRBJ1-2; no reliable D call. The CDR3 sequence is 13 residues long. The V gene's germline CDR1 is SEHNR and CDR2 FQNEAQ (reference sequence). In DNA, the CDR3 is TGTGCCAGCAGCTTAGACGGTGTCGACCGAGCGGACTTC. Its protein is CASSLDGVDRADF.

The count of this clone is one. This CDR3 is CASSLTSQYNEQFF. The CDR3 DNA reads as TGCGCCAGCAGCTTGACTAGCCAATACAATGAGCAGTTCTTC. The chain carries TRBV5-1 and TRBJ2-1; the D gene is possibly TRBD2 (6 bases). This CDR3 comprises 14 residues. V was cut by 1 base and J by 4 bases, with 9 bases left in between. Germline V gene data show CDR1 as SGHRS and CDR2 as YFSETQ.

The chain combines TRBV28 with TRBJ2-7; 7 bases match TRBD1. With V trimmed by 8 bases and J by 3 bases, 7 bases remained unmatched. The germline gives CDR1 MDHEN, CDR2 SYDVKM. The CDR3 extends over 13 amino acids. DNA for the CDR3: TGTGCCAGCCTGGCCGGGACAGACTACGAGCAGTACTTC. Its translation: CASLAGTDYEQYF.

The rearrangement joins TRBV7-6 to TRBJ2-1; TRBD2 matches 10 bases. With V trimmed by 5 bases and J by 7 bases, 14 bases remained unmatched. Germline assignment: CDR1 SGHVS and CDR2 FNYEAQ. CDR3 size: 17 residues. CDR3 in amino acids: CASSPGLSGGALNEQFF. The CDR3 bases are TGTGCCAGCAGCCCAGGACTAAGCGGGGGGGCGTTGAATGAGCAGTTCTTC. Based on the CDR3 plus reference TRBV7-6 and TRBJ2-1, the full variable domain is GAGVSQSPRYKVTKRGQDVALRCDPISGHVSLYWYRQALGQGPEFLTYFNYEAQQDKSGLPNDRFSAERPEGSISTLTIQRTEQRDSAMYRCASSPGLSGGALNEQFFGPGTRLTVL.

The CDR3 sequence: CASSHGQGATSPLHF. In nucleotides, the CDR3 is TGTGCCAGCAGCCATGGACAGGGGGCCACTTCACCCCTCCACTTT. V is TRBV14 and J is TRBJ1-6; 11 bases are a match to TRBD1. Trimming at V came to 3 bases and at J to 9 bases, leaving 4 bases not matched to a gene. This CDR3 has 15 residues. CDR1 is SGHDN, CDR2 FVKESK, per germline.

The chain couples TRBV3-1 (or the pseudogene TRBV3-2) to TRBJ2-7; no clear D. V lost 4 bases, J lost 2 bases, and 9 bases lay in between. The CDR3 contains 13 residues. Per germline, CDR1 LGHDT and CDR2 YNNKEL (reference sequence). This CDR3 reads CASSLGRTYEQYF. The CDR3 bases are TGTGCCAGCAGCCTAGGCAGGACCTACGAGCAGTACTTC.

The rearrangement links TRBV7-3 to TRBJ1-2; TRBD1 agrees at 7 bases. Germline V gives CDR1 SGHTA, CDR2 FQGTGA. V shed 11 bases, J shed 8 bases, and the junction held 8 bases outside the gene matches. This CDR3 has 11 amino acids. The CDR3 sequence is CAFTGARGYTF. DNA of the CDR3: TGTGCCTTCACAGGGGCAAGGGGCTACACCTTC.

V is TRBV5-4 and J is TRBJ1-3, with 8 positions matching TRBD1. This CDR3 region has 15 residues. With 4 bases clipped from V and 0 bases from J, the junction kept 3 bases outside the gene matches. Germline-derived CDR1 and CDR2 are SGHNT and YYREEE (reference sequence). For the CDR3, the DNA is TGTGCCAGCAGCAGCACAGGGGGCTCTGGAAACACCATATATTTT. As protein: CASSSTGGSGNTIYF.

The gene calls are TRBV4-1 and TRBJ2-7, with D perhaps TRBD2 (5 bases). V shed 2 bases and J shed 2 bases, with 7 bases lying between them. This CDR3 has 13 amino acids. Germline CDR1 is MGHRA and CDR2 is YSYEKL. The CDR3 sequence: CASSQKLAYEQYF. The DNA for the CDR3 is TGCGCCAGCAGCCAAAAACTAGCCTACGAGCAGTACTTC.

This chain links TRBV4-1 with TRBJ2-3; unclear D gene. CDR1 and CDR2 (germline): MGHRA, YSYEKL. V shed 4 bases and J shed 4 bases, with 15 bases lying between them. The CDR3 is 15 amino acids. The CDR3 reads CASSPSPQQADTQYF. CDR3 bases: TGCGCCAGCAGCCCTTCCCCTCAACAAGCAGATACGCAGTATTTT.

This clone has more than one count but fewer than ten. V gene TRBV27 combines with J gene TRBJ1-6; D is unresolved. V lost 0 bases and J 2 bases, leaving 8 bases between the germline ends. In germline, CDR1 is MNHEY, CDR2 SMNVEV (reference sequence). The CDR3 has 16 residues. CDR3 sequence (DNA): TGTGCCAGCAGTTTATCAGGCGGAGCCTATAATTCACCCCTCCACTTT. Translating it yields CASSLSGGAYNSPLHF.

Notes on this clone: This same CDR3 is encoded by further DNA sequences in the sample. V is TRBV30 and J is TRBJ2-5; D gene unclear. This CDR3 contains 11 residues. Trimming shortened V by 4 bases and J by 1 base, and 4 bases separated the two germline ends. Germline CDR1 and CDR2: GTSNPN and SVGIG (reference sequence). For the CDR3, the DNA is TGTGCCTGGACTATCCAAGAGACCCAGTACTTC. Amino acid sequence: CAWTIQETQYF.

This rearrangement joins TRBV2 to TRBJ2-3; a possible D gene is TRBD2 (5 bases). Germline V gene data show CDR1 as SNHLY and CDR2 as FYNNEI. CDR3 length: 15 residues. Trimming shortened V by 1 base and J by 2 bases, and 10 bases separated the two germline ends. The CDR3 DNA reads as TGTGCCAGCAGTGAAGGTGGACTCCACACAGATACGCAGTATTTT. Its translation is CASSEGGLHTDTQYF.

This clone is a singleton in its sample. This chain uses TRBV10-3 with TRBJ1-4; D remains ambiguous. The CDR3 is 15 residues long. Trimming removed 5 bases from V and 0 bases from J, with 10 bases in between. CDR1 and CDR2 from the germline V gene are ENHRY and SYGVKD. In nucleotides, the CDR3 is TGTGCCATCAGTCCGGAGGCCACAACTAATGAAAAACTGTTTTTT. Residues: CAISPEATTNEKLFF.

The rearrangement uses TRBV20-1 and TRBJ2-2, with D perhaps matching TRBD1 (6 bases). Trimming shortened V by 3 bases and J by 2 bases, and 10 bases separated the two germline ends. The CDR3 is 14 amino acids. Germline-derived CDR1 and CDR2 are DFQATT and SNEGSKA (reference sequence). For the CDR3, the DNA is TGCAGTGCTAGTTACAGGGAAAACACCGGGGAGCTGTTTTTT. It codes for CSASYRENTGELFF.

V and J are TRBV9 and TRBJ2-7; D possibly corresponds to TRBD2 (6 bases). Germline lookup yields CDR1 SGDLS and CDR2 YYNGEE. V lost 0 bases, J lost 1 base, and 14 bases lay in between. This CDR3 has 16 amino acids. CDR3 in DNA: TGTGCCAGCAGCGTAGCGCCGGGGGATCGTTCCTACGAGCAGTACTTC. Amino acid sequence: CASSVAPGDRSYEQYF.

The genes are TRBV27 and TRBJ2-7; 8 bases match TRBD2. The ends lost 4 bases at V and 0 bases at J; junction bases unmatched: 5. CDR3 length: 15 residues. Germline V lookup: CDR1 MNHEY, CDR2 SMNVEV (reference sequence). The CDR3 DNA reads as TGTGCCAGCAGTTCCCTACTAGCGGCCTCCTACGAGCAGTACTTC. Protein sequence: CASSSLLAASYEQYF.

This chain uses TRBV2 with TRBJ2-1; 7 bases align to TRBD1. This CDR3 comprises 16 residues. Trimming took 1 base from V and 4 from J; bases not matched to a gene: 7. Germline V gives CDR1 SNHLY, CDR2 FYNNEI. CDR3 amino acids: CASSEGSTGVYNEQFF. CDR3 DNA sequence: TGTGCCAGCAGTGAAGGTAGCACAGGGGTGTACAATGAGCAGTTCTTC.

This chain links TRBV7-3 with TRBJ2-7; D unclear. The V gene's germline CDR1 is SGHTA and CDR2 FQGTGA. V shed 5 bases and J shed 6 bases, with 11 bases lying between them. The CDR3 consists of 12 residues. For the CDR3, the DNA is TGTGCCAGCAGCCCGTTAGACTCCGAGCAGTACTTC. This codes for CASSPLDSEQYF. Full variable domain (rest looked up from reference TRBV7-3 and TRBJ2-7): GAGVSQTPSNKVTEKGKYVELRCDPISGHTALYWYRQSLGQGPEFLIYFQGTGAADDSGLPNDRFFAVRPEGSVSTLKIQRTERGDSAVYLCASSPLDSEQYFGPGTRLTVT.

The CDR3 sequence: CASSSILGGPYNSPLHF. The CDR3 DNA sequence: TGTGCCAGCAGTTCGATACTAGGGGGCCCCTATAATTCACCCCTCCACTTT. The chain recombines TRBV27 with TRBJ1-6, with 7 nucleotides matching TRBD1. Germline V lookup: CDR1 MNHEY, CDR2 SMNVEV (reference sequence). Trimming took 4 bases from V and 2 from J; bases not matched to a gene: 8. There are 17 residues in the CDR3.

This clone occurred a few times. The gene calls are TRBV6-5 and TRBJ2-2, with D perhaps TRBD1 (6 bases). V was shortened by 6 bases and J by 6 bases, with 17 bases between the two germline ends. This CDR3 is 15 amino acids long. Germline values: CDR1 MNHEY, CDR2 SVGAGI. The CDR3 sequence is CASRAAGDYPGELFF. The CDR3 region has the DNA TGTGCCAGCAGGGCGGCAGGGGATTACCCCGGGGAGCTGTTTTTT.

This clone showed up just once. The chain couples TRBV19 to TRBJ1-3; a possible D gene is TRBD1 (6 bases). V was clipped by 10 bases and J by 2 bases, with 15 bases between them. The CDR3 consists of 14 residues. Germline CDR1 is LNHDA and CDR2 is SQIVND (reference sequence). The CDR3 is CATGNRVAGNTIYF. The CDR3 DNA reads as TGTGCCACCGGGAACAGGGTGGCTGGAAACACCATATATTTT.

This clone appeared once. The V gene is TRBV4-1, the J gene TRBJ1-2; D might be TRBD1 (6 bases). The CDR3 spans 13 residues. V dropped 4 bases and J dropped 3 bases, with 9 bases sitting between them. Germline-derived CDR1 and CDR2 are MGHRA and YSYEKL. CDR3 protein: CASSPGGHYGYTF. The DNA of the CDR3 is TGCGCCAGCAGCCCGGGGGGGCACTATGGCTACACCTTC.

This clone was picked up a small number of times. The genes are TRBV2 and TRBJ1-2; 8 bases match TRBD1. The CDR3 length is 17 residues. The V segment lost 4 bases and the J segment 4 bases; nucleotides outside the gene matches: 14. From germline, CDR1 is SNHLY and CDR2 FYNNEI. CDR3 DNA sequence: TGTGCCAGCAGTGTACGGACAGGGTCCCTGTTGGGCTATGGCTACACCTTC. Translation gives CASSVRTGSLLGYGYTF.

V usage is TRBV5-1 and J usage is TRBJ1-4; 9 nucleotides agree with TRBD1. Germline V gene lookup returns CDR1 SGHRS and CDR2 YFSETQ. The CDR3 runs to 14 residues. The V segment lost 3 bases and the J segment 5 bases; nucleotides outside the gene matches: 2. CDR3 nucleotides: TGCGCCAGCAGCTGGGGGACAGGGAATGAAAAACTGTTTTTT. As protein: CASSWGTGNEKLFF.